A selection of T cell receptor beta chains follows, all from one sample in a study of technical replicates of blood from several donors. Repertoires were generated with immunoSEQ multiplex PCR, while TCRdb's copy carries only in-frame clones and drops some. The sample lists over 70,000 clones, 85% to 95% seen once, with roughly 0.35% in the top ten. The specimen sequenced was T cells isolated from PBMCs. The source is a human donor in good health. CDR3s include the opening cysteine and the closing phenylalanine or tryptophan. D genes are given only for firm matches. Size is stated for part of the rows, as once, few or many counts, or as a class when the clone is expanded.

j_call d_call v_call clone_size cdr3_aa cdr3_nt
TRBJ2-5 TRBD2 TRBV30 NA CAWSFVAGGGTQYF TGTGCCTGGAGTTTCGTAGCGGGAGGGGGGACCCAGTACTTC
TRBJ1-1 NA TRBV7-3 NA CASSLGSGNTEAFF TGTGCCAGCAGCTTAGGTTCGGGGAACACTGAAGCTTTCTTT
TRBJ1-1 TRBD1 TRBV19 NA CASLLLAGGPEAFF TGTGCCAGTTTATTACTCGCAGGGGGCCCTGAAGCTTTCTTT
TRBJ1-5 NA TRBV6-5 NA CASRRGNQPQHF TGTGCCAGCCGCCGGGGGAATCAGCCCCAGCATTTT
TRBJ2-3 TRBD2 TRBV27 NA CASGGLGTDTQYF TGTGCCAGCGGCGGACTAGGGACAGATACGCAGTATTTT
TRBJ2-4 TRBD2 TRBV9 NA CASSARLAGAKNIQYF TGTGCCAGCAGCGCACGACTAGCGGGTGCCAAAAACATTCAGTACTTC
TRBJ2-5 TRBD2 TRBV28 NA CASTTGRRGSETQYF TGTGCCAGCACCACGGGACGGCGGGGGTCAGAGACCCAGTACTTC
TRBJ2-6 TRBD1 TRBV7-9 NA CASSTGAFSGANVLTF TGTGCCAGCAGCACAGGGGCGTTCTCTGGGGCCAACGTCCTGACTTTC
TRBJ2-2 TRBD2 TRBV5-4 NA CASSLMSGSGTGELFF TGTGCCAGCAGCTTGATGAGCGGGAGCGGGACCGGGGAGCTGTTTTTT
TRBJ1-5 NA TRBV4-1 NA CASSQEDINQPQHF TGCGCCAGCAGCCAAGAGGACATCAATCAGCCCCAGCATTTT
TRBJ2-3 NA TRBV10-1 NA CASSPGHSTDTQYF TGCGCCAGCAGTCCTGGGCACAGCACAGATACGCAGTATTTT
TRBJ2-3 TRBD2 TRBV28 NA CASKLASGITDTQYF TGTGCCAGCAAGTTGGCTAGCGGGATCACAGATACGCAGTATTTT
TRBJ2-3 NA TRBV28 NA CASSPWTPSSTDTQYF TGTGCCAGCAGTCCTTGGACACCCTCTAGCACAGATACGCAGTATTTT
TRBJ2-1 TRBD1 TRBV7-7 NA CASSGGQGLSNEQFF TGTGCTAGCAGCGGTGGACAGGGTTTAAGCAATGAGCAGTTCTTC
TRBJ1-6 NA TRBV11-2 NA CASSFRQDHSPLHF TGTGCCAGCAGTTTTAGACAGGACCACTCACCCCTCCACTTT
TRBJ1-1 NA TRBV2 once CASSETVRLAFF TGTGCCAGCAGTGAGACAGTTAGGTTAGCTTTCTTT
TRBJ1-2 TRBD1 TRBV19 NA CASSPGQANYGYTF TGTGCCAGTAGTCCGGGACAGGCTAACTATGGCTACACCTTC
TRBJ2-5 NA TRBV6-5 NA CASSLRLGYETQYF TGTGCCAGCAGTCTCCGACTAGGTTACGAGACCCAGTACTTC
TRBJ1-3 TRBD1 TRBV4-3 NA CASSQDTGAGNTIYF TGCGCCAGCAGCCAAGATACAGGGGCTGGAAACACCATATATTTT
TRBJ2-3 NA TRBV5-1 NA CASSSDSQDTQYF TGCGCCAGCAGCTCGGACTCCCAAGATACGCAGTATTTT
TRBJ1-5 TRBD1 TRBV6-1 NA CASSETGGLLNSNQPQHF TGTGCCAGCAGTGAGACAGGGGGATTATTAAATAGCAATCAGCCCCAGCATTTT
TRBJ2-7 NA TRBV9 once CASSAASEVGNPSYEQYF TGTGCCAGCAGCGCAGCTAGCGAAGTAGGGAACCCCTCCTACGAGCAGTACTTC
TRBJ2-4 NA TRBV6-1 NA CASSEVVVQGKNIQYF TGTGCCAGCAGTGAGGTAGTGGTTCAGGGCAAAAACATTCAGTACTTC
TRBJ2-1 TRBD2 TRBV9 NA CASSVASGTYNEQFF TGTGCCAGCAGCGTAGCTAGCGGTACCTACAATGAGCAGTTCTTC
TRBJ1-2 TRBD1 TRBV28 NA CASSLGRGPYGYTF TGTGCCAGCAGTTTAGGAAGGGGGCCCTATGGCTACACCTTC
TRBJ2-5 NA TRBV25-1 NA CASSGQGKETQYF TGTGCCAGCAGTGGGCAGGGTAAGGAGACCCAGTACTTC
TRBJ2-7 TRBD2 TRBV4-1 NA CASSQAAAGGGYEQYF TGCGCCAGCAGCCAGGCGGCAGCGGGAGGTGGCTACGAGCAGTACTTC
TRBJ2-3 TRBD1 TRBV18 NA CASSIDRAGSSGSTDTQYF TGTGCCAGCTCAATAGACAGGGCCGGCTCCTCGGGAAGCACAGATACGCAGTATTTT
TRBJ1-4 NA TRBV30 NA CAWSVLGSDEKLFF TGTGCCTGGAGTGTACTCGGCAGCGATGAAAAACTGTTTTTT
TRBJ2-5 TRBD2 TRBV12-5 NA CASGLAVEETQYF TGTGCTAGTGGGCTAGCGGTGGAAGAGACCCAGTACTTC
TRBJ2-1 TRBD2 TRBV10-1 NA CASSESNAGASDEQFF TGCGCCAGCAGTGAGTCGAATGCGGGAGCGTCCGATGAGCAGTTCTTC
TRBJ1-5 NA TRBV5-5 NA CASSWDRAGQPQHF TGTGCCAGCAGCTGGGACCGGGCGGGGCAGCCCCAGCATTTT
TRBJ1-2 TRBD1 TRBV6-4 NA CASRLGSDRGLGGYTF TGTGCCAGCAGGTTGGGCTCGGACAGGGGTTTGGGCGGCTACACCTTC
TRBJ1-2 NA TRBV6-5 NA CASRGLYGYTF TGTGCCAGCAGGGGGCTCTATGGCTACACCTTC
TRBJ1-2 TRBD1 TRBV29-1 NA CSARDRGPNYGYTF TGCAGCGCCCGGGACAGGGGTCCCAACTATGGCTACACCTTC
TRBJ2-7 TRBD2 TRBV9 NA CASSVASGSAYEQYF TGTGCCAGCAGCGTCGCTAGCGGGAGCGCCTACGAGCAGTACTTC
TRBJ1-3 TRBD1 TRBV25-1 NA CASQDREAGNTIYF TGTGCCAGCCAGGACAGGGAGGCTGGAAACACCATATATTTT
TRBJ1-2 NA TRBV19 NA CASSIGLFVGYTF TGTGCCAGTAGTATTGGACTCTTTGTAGGCTACACCTTC
TRBJ2-5 NA TRBV28 NA CASSYTDRFLETQYF TGTGCCAGCAGTTATACCGACAGGTTCCTGGAGACCCAGTACTTC
TRBJ2-1 NA TRBV5-6 once CASRLIPNEQFF TGTGCCAGCAGACTAATTCCTAATGAGCAGTTCTTC
TRBJ2-2 NA TRBV9 NA CASSLRTNTGELFF TGTGCCAGCAGCCTCCGGACTAACACCGGGGAGCTGTTTTTT
TRBJ2-2 NA TRBV7-2 NA CASSTDWSGELFF TGTGCCAGCAGCACTGACTGGTCCGGGGAGCTGTTTTTT
TRBJ2-5 NA TRBV5-4 NA CASSLWGLGERGTQYF TGTGCCAGCAGCTTATGGGGACTGGGAGAGCGTGGGACCCAGTACTTC
TRBJ2-3 NA TRBV10-3 NA CAISDLATSTDTQYF TGTGCCATCAGTGATCTAGCGACAAGCACAGATACGCAGTATTTT
TRBJ1-2 TRBD1 TRBV2 NA CASSEGGQGLFYGYTF TGTGCCAGCAGTGAAGGGGGACAGGGGCTGTTCTATGGCTACACCTTC
TRBJ2-7 TRBD2 TRBV7-2 NA CASSLVFGGREQYF TGTGCCAGCAGCTTAGTTTTCGGGGGGAGGGAGCAGTACTTC
TRBJ2-7 TRBD1 TRBV7-9 NA CASSPIYFRGHVGYEQYF TGTGCCAGCAGCCCCATTTACTTCAGGGGGCACGTGGGATACGAGCAGTACTTC
TRBJ2-7 TRBD1 TRBV6-1 NA CASIDRGYEQYF TGTGCCAGCATTGACAGGGGCTACGAGCAGTACTTC
TRBJ2-2 NA TRBV4-1 NA CASSQHPANTGELFF TGCGCCAGCAGCCAACACCCAGCGAACACCGGGGAGCTGTTTTTT
TRBJ2-6 NA TRBV29-1 NA CSVEGQSSGANVLTF TGCAGCGTTGAAGGACAGAGCTCTGGGGCCAACGTCCTGACTTTC
TRBJ1-5 TRBD1 TRBV11-2 NA CASSPGTDKTRPQHF TGTGCCAGCAGCCCCGGGACAGACAAGACGCGGCCCCAGCATTTT
TRBJ2-3 TRBD1 TRBV28 NA CASSYDRATDTQYF TGTGCCAGCAGTTACGACAGGGCCACAGATACGCAGTATTTT
TRBJ2-2 TRBD1 TRBV9 NA CASSARQGAGTGELFF TGTGCCAGCAGCGCCAGACAGGGGGCGGGCACCGGGGAGCTGTTTTTT
TRBJ1-3 TRBD1 TRBV10-2 NA CASSGWDRGHTIYF TGCGCCAGCAGTGGATGGGACAGGGGTCACACCATATATTTT
TRBJ1-2 TRBD1 TRBV4-3 NA CASSQADRDNYGYTF TGCGCCAGCAGCCAGGCGGACAGGGATAACTATGGCTACACCTTC
TRBJ2-7 TRBD2 TRBV9 NA CASSGTSGRLAYEQYF TGTGCCAGCAGCGGGACTAGCGGGAGGCTCGCCTACGAGCAGTACTTC